This T cell receptor (beta chain) was sequenced in a study of T-cell memory formation after mild COVID-19. The study, taken as a whole, reports: The pre-infection memory compartment contained some responding clones, suggesting cross-reactive memory joined. Chiefly within CM and EM were the contracting CD4+ clones; CD8+ ones were within EMRA. Contracting clones from day 15 to 85 had balanced CD4/CD8; later expanders favoured CD4+.

UMIs and sample barcodes were carried by the TCR alpha and TCR beta cDNA libraries that 5'RACE produced using constant-segment primers. TCRdb re-analysed the 5' RACE reads in MiXCR, keeping a single row per CDR3 protein. Here the sample spans a few hundred thousand distinct CDR3 sequences, roughly a quarter being singletons. V lost 1 base, J lost 0 bases, and 0 bases stayed unmatched. The CDR3 spans 15 residues. The germline CDR1 and CDR2 sequences are LNHNV and YYDKDF (reference sequence). In regard to this clonotype: The antigen is undetermined.

The chain couples TRBV15 to TRBJ1-3; 7 bases line up with TRBD1. Sequencing was performed on PBMCs or a T cell subset sorted from them (not recorded which). The sequence derives from an adult woman who had mild COVID-19 (a few samples of this study predate the infection). Cell type and time point are not known. DNA of the CDR3: TGTGCCACCAGCAGAGGACAGGGCTCTGGAAACACCATATATTTT. Protein: CATSRGQGSGNTIYF.